One TCR beta chain is described in this entry. Its antigen is as yet unknown. The data are from a study of cytomegalovirus exposure and HLA in healthy donors. Study-wide background: Early release data held 75 million to 90 million unique TCRs from HLA-typed donors. Whole-study results and caveats: Several top significant clusters appeared, in a later analysis, to be linked to common viral pathogens.

The study ran its PCR with 60 Vbeta and 13 Jbeta primers. Data came from immunoSEQ multiplex PCR; TCRdb stores just in-frame clones and leaves some out. The sample holds 210,000 or so clones, roughly 80% seen once. With 2 bases clipped from V and 4 bases from J, the junction kept 4 bases outside the gene matches. Germline lookup yields CDR1 MDHEN and CDR2 SYDVKM. The length of the CDR3 is 15 residues. The chain joins TRBV28 to TRBJ2-1, with TRBD2 matching 8 bases. Sequenced material: PBMCs. This receptor was taken from a woman aged 25 to 45 in good health and CMV-seropositive. The CDR3 sequence: CASSLPAGDYNEQFF. In nucleotides, the CDR3 is TGTGCCAGCAGTTTACCAGCGGGAGATTACAATGAGCAGTTCTTC.